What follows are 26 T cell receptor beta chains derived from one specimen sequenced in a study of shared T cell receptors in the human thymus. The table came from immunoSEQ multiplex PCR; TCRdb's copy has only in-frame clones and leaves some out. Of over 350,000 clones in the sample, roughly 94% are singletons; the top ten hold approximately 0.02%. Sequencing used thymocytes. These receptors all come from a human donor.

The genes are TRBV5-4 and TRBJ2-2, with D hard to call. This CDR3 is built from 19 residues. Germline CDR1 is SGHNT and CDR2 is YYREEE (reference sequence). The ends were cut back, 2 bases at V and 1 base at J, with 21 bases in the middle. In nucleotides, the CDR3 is TGTGCCAGCAGCTTCCGGGCCCCGGACGGAATCCGGAACACCGGGGAGCTGTTTTTT. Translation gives CASSFRAPDGIRNTGELFF.

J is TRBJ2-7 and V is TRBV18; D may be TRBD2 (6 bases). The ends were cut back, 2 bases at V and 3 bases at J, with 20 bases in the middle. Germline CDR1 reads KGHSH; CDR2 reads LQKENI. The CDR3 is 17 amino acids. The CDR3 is CASSPVLAGSSGYEQYF. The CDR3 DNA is TGTGCCAGCTCACCAGTACTAGCTGGGAGCTCGGGCTACGAGCAGTACTTC.

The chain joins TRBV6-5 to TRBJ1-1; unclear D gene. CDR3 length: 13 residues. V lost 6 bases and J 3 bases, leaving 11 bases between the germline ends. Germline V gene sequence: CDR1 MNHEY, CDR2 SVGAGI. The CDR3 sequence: CASSPTRDTEAFF. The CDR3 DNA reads TGTGCCAGCAGCCCCACTCGGGACACTGAAGCTTTCTTT.

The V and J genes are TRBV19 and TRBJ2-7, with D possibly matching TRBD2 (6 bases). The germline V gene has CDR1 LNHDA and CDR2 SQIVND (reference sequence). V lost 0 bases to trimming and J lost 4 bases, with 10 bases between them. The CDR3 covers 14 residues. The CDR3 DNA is TGTGCCAGTAGTATAGAGGGAGGACGATACGAGCAGTACTTC. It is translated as CASSIEGGRYEQYF. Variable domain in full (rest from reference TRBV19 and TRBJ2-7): DGGITQSPKYLFRKEGQNVTLSCEQNLNHDAMYWYRQDPGQGLRLIYYSQIVNDFQKGDIAEGYSVSREKKESFPLTVTSAQKNPTAFYLCASSIEGGRYEQYFGPGTRLTVT.

The DNA for the CDR3 is TGTGCCAGCAGTGAAGCGGAGGAACAGGGTGAAGGGTACGAGCAGTACTTC. Translating it yields CASSEAEEQGEGYEQYF. This chain uses TRBV6-1 with TRBJ2-7, with D perhaps matching TRBD1 (6 bases). CDR3 length: 17 residues. Germline assignment: CDR1 MNHNS and CDR2 SASEGT. V lost 0 bases and J lost 4, with 19 bases in between.

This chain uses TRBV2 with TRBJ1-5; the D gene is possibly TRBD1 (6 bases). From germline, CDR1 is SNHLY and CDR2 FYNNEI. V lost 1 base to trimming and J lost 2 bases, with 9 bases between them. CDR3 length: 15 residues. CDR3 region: CASSEEEGGNQPQHF. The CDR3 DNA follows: TGTGCCAGCAGTGAAGAGGAGGGGGGCAATCAGCCCCAGCATTTT.

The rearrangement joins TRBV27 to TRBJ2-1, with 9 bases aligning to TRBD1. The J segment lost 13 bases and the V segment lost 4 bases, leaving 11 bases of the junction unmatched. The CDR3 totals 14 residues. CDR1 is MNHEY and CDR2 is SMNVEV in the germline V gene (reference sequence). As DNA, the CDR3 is TGTGCCAGCAGTTCTGCCGGGACAGGGTATGGACAGTTCTTC. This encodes CASSSAGTGYGQFF.

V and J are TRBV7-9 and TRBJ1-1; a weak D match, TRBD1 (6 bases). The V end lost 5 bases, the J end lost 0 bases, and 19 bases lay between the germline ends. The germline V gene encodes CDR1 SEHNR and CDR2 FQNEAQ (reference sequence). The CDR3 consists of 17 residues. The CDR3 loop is CASSPRTEFIMNTEAFF. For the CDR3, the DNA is TGTGCCAGCAGCCCGCGGACAGAATTTATCATGAACACTGAAGCTTTCTTT. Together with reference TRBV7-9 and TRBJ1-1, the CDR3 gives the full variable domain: DTGVSQNPRHKITKRGQNVTFRCDPISEHNRLYWYRQTLGQGPEFLTYFQNEAQLEKSRLLSDRFSAERPKGSFSTLEIQRTEQGDSAMYLCASSPRTEFIMNTEAFFGQGTRLTVV.

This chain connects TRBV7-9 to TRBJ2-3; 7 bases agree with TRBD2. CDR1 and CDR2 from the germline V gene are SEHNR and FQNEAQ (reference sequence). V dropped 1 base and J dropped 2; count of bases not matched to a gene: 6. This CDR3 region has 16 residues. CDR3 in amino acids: CASSLGKERDTDTQYF. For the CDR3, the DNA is TGTGCCAGCAGCTTAGGGAAAGAGCGGGACACAGATACGCAGTATTTT.

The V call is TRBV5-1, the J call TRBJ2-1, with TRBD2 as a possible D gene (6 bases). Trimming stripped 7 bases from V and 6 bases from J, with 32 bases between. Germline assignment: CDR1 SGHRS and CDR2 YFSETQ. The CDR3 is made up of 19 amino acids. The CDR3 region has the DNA TGCGCCAGCGCCTACTTCTGGGACCCTTGGCGGGATGAAATCAATGAGCAGTTCTTC. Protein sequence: CASAYFWDPWRDEINEQFF.

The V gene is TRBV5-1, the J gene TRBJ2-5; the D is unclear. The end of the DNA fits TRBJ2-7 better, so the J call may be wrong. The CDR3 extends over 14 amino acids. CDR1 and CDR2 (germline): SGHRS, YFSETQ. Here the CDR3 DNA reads TGCGCCACCAATATCAAGGGCCAGTACTACGAGCAGTACTTC. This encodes CATNIKGQYYEQYF.

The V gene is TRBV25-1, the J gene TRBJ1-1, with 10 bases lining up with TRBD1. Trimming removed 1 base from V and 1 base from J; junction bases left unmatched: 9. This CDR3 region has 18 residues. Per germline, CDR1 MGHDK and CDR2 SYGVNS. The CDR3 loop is CASSELGTGAQQNTEAFF. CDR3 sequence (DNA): TGTGCCAGCAGTGAATTGGGGACAGGGGCCCAACAGAACACTGAAGCTTTCTTT.

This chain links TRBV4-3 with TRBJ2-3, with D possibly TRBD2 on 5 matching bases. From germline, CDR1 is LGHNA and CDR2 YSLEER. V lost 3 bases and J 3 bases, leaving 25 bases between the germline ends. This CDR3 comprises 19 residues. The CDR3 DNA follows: TGCGCCAGCAGCCAGCGAATGTTGGAGGTTAGCGAGATTACAGATACGCAGTATTTT. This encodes CASSQRMLEVSEITDTQYF.

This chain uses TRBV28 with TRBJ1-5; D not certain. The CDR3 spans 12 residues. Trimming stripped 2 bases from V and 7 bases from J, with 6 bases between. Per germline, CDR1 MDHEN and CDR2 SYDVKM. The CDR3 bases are TGTGCCAGCAGTTTACCTGCGCAGCCCCAGCATTTT. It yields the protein CASSLPAQPQHF.

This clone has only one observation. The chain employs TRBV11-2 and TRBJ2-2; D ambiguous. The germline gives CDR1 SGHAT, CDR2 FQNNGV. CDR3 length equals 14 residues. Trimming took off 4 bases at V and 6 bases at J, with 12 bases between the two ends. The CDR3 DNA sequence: TGTGCCAGCAGCTCCACCGAATTCCCCGGGGAGCTGTTTTTT. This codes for CASSSTEFPGELFF. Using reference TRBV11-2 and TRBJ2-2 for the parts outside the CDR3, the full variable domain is EAGVAQSPRYKIIEKRQSVAFWCNPISGHATLYWYQQILGQGPKLLIQFQNNGVVDDSQLPKDRFSAERLKGVDSTLKIQPAKLEDSAVYLCASSSTEFPGELFFGEGSRLTVL.

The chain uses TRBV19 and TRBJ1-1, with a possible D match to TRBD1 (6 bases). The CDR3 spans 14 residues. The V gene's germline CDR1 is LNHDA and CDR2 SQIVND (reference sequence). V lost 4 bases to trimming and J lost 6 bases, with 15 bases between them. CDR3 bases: TGTGCCAGTAGTACTCTCCCCAGGGGCCCTGAAGCTTTCTTT. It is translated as CASSTLPRGPEAFF.

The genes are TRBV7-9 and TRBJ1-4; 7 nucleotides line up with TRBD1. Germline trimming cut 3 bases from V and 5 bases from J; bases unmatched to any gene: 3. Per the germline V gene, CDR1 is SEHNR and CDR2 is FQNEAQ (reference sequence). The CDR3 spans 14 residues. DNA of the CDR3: TGTGCCAGCAGCTTCGGACAGGAGAATGAAAAACTGTTTTTT. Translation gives CASSFGQENEKLFF. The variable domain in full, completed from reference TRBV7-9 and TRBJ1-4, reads DTGVSQNPRHKITKRGQNVTFRCDPISEHNRLYWYRQTLGQGPEFLTYFQNEAQLEKSRLLSDRFSAERPKGSFSTLEIQRTEQGDSAMYLCASSFGQENEKLFFGSGTQLSVL.

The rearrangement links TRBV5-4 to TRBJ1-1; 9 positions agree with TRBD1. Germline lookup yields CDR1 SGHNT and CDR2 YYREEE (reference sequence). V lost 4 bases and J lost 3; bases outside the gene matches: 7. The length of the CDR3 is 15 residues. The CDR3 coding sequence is TGTGCCAGCAGCCACGACAGGGGGAGGGACACTGAAGCTTTCTTT. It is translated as CASSHDRGRDTEAFF. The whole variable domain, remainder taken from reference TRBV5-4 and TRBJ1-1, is ETGVTQSPTHLIKTRGQQVTLRCSSQSGHNTVSWYQQALGQGPQFIFQYYREEENGRGNFPPRFSGLQFPNYSSELNVNALELDDSALYLCASSHDRGRDTEAFFGQGTRLTVV.

The CDR3 sequence is CASSSTGQEYEQYF. The CDR3 DNA reads as TGTGCCAGCAGCTCTACGGGACAGGAGTACGAGCAGTACTTC. The rearrangement joins TRBV28 to TRBJ2-7; 8 positions agree with TRBD1. CDR1 is MDHEN and CDR2 is SYDVKM in the germline V gene. V trimming: 6 bases; J trimming: 4 bases; junction bases outside the gene matches: 8. The CDR3 covers 14 residues.

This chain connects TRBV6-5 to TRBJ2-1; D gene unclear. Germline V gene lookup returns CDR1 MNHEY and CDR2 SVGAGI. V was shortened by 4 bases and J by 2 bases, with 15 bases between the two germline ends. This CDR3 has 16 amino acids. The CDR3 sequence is CASSCGGRSTYNEQFF. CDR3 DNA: TGTGCCAGCAGTTGCGGTGGAAGGTCCACCTACAATGAGCAGTTCTTC.

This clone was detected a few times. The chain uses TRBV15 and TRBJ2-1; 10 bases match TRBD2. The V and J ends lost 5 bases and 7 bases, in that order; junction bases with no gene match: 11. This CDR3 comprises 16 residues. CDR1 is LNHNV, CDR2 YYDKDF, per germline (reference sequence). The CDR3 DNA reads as TGTGCCACCAGCGGACCTCTAGCGGGAGAAGAGAATGAGCAGTTCTTC. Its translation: CATSGPLAGEENEQFF. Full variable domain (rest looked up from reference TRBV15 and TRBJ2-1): DAMVIQNPRYQVTQFGKPVTLSCSQTLNHNVMYWYQQKSSQAPKLLFHYYDKDFNNEADTPDNFQSRRPNTSFCFLDIRSPGLGDTAMYLCATSGPLAGEENEQFFGPGTRLTVL.

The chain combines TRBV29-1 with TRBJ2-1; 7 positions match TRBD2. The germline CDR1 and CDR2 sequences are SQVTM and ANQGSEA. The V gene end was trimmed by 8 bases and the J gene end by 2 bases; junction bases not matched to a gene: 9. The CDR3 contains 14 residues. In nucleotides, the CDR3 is TGCAGCTCTACCGGGACTACTCCCTACAATGAGCAGTTCTTC. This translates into CSSTGTTPYNEQFF.

CDR3: CASSFVSREVYEQYF. Written as DNA, the CDR3 is TGTGCCAGCAGCTTTGTATCGCGGGAGGTCTACGAGCAGTACTTC. The chain uses TRBV11-2 and TRBJ2-7; 8 bases line up with TRBD2. With V trimmed by 3 bases and J by 3 bases, 7 bases remained unmatched. The germline V gene has CDR1 SGHAT and CDR2 FQNNGV. The length of the CDR3 is 15 residues.

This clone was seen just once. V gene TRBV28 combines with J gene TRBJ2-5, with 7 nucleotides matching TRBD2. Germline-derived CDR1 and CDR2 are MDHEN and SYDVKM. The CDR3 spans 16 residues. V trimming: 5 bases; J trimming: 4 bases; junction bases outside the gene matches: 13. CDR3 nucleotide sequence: TGTGCCAGCAGTCCCCCCCCGCCGGGAGGAGGAGAGACCCAGTACTTC. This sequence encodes CASSPPPPGGGETQYF.

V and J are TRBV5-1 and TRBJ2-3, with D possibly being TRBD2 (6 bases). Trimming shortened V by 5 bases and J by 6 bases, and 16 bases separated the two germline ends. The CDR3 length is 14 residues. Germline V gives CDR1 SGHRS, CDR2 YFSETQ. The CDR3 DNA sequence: TGCGCCAGCAGGGACCTAGCGTGGCCCGATACGCAGTATTTT. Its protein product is CASRDLAWPDTQYF.

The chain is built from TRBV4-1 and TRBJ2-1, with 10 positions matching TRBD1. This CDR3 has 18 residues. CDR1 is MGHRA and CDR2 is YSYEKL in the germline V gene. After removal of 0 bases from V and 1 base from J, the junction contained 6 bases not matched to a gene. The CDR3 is CASSQEGSDRGSYNEQFF. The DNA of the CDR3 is TGCGCCAGCAGCCAAGAAGGTTCGGACAGGGGGTCCTACAATGAGCAGTTCTTC.